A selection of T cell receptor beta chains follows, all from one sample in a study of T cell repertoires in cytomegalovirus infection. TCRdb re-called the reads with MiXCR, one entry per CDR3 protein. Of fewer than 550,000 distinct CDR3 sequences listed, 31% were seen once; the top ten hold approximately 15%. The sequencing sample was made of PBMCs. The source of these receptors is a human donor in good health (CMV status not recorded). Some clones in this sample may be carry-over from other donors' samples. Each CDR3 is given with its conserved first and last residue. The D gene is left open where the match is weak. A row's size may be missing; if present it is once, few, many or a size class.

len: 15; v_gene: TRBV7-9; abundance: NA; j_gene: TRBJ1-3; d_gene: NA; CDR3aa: CASSLVRGTGTTIYF; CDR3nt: TGTGCCAGCAGCTTAGTTAGGGGCACTGGAACCACCATATATTTT
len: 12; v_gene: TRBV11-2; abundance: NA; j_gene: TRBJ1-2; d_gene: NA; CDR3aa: CASSLSQTGYTF; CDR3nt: TGTGCCAGCAGCTTATCGCAGACCGGCTACACCTTC
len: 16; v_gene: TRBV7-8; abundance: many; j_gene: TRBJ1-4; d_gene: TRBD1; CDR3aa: CASSPVRQGRREKLFF; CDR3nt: TGTGCCAGCAGCCCGGTTCGACAGGGTCGACGTGAAAAACTGTTTTTT
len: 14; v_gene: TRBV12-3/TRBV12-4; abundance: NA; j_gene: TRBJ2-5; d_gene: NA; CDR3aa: CASTQDRIQETQYF; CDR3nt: TGTGCCAGCACCCAGGACCGAATCCAAGAGACCCAGTACTTC
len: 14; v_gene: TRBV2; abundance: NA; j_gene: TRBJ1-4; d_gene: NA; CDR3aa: CASSERSEREKLFF; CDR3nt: TGTGCCAGCAGTGAACGCAGTGAGAGAGAAAAACTGTTTTTT
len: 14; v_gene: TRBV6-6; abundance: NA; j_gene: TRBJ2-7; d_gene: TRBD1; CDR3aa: CASSYGQGAYEQYF; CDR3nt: TGTGCCAGCAGTTACGGACAGGGTGCCTACGAGCAGTACTTC
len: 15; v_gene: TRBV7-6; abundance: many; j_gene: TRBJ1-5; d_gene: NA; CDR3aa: CASSPAGGWVQPQHF; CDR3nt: TGTGCCAGCAGTCCGGCAGGAGGATGGGTTCAGCCCCAGCATTTT
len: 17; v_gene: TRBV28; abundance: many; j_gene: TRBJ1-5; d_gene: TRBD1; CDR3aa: CASSLILRTGGNQPQHF; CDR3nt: TGTGCCAGCAGTTTAATATTGCGGACAGGGGGCAATCAGCCCCAGCATTTT
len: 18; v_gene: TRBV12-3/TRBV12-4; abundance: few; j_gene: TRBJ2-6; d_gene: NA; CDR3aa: CASSFQGVPLSGANVLTF; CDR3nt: TGTGCCAGCAGTTTTCAGGGTGTTCCCCTCTCTGGGGCCAACGTCCTGACTTTC
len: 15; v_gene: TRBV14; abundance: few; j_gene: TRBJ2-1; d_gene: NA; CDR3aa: CASSQDAQIYNEQFF; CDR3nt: TGTGCCAGCAGCCAAGATGCACAGATATACAATGAGCAGTTCTTC
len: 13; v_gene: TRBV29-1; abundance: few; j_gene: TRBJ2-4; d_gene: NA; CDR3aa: CSAKDRIENIQYF; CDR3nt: TGCAGCGCTAAGGACAGAATTGAAAACATTCAGTACTTC
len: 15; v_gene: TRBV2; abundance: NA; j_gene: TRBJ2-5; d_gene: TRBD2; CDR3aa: CASTWRGGAAETQYF; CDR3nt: TGTGCCAGCACCTGGCGCGGGGGGGCGGCGGAGACCCAGTACTTC
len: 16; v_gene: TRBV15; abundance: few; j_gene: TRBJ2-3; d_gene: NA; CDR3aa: CATSRDRGAGTDTQYF; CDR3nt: TGTGCCACCAGCAGAGATCGGGGGGCGGGCACAGATACGCAGTATTTT
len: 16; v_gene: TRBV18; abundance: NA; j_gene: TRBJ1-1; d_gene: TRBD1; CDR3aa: CASSPTVQGIGTEAFF; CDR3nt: TGTGCCAGCTCACCGACGGTACAGGGGATCGGCACTGAAGCTTTCTTT
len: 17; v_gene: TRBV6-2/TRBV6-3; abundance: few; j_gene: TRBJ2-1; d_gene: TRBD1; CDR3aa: CASTPNQGQGAVNEQFF; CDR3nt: TGTGCCAGTACCCCAAACCAAGGACAGGGGGCAGTCAATGAGCAGTTCTTC
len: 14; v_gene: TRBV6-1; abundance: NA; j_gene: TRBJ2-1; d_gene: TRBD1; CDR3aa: CASSKTGGDNEQFF; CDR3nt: TGTGCCAGCAGTAAGACAGGGGGGGACAATGAGCAGTTCTTC
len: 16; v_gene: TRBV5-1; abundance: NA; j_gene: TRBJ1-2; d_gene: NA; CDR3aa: CASSPNLPGDNYGYTF; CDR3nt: TGCGCCAGCAGCCCAAATCTACCCGGGGATAACTATGGCTACACCTTC
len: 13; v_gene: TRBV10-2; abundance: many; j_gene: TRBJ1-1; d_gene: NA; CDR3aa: CASSAGTQRAAFF; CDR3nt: TGCGCCAGCAGTGCCGGGACACAAAGAGCGGCTTTCTTT
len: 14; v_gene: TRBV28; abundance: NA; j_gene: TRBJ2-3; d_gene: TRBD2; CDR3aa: CASRNGGNADTQYF; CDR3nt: TGTGCCAGCAGGAACGGGGGGAATGCAGATACGCAGTATTTT
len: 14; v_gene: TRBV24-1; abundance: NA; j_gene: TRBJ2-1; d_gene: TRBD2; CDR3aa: CATSDHFSGNEQFF; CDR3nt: TGTGCCACCAGTGACCATTTTAGCGGGAATGAGCAGTTCTTC
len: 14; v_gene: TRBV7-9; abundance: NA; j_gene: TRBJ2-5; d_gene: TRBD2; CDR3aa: CASIFPGGEKTHYF; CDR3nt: TGTGCCAGCATCTTCCCGGGGGGGGAAAAGACCCATTACTTC
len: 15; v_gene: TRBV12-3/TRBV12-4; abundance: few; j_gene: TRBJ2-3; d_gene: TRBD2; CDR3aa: CASSPPSGGTDTQYF; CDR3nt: TGTGCCAGCAGTCCCCCTAGCGGGGGCACAGATACGCAGTATTTT
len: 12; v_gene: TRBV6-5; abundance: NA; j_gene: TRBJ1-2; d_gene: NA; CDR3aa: CATAGSIYGYTF; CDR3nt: TGTGCCACCGCCGGGAGCATCTATGGCTACACCTTC
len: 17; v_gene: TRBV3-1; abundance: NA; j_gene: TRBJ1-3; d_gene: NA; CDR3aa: CASSRHMSSRSGNTIYF; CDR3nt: TGTGCCAGCAGCCGGCATATGAGCAGCCGCTCTGGAAACACCATATATTTT
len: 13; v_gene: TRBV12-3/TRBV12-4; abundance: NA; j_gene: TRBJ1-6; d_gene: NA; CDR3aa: CASSEVGVSPLHF; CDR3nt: TGTGCCAGCAGTGAAGTCGGGGTCTCACCCCTCCACTTT
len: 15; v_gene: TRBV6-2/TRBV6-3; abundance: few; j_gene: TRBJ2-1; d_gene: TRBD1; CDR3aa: CASSFPGTGLNEQFF; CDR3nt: TGTGCCAGCAGTTTCCCCGGGACAGGTCTCAATGAGCAGTTCTTC
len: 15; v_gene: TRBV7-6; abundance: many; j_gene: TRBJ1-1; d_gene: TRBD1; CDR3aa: CASSFTRGLGTEAFF; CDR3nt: TGTGCCAGCAGCTTTACCAGGGGGCTGGGCACTGAAGCTTTCTTT
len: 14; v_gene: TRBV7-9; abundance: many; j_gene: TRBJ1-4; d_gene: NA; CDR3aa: CASSQTGSAEKLFF; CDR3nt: TGTGCCAGCAGCCAGACAGGTTCAGCTGAAAAACTGTTTTTT
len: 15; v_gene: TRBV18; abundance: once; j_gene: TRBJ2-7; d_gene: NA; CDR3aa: CASSPLGTPTYEQYF; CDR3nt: TGTGCCAGCTCACCACTAGGGACACCAACCTACGAGCAGTACTTC
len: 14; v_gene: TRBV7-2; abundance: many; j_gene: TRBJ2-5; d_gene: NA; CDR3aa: CASSLGLVFETQYF; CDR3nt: TGTGCCAGCAGCTTAGGACTGGTCTTTGAGACCCAGTACTTC
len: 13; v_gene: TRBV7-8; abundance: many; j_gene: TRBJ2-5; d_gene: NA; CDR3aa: CASSSRGSGTQYF; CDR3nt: TGTGCCAGCAGCTCCCGTGGGAGTGGGACCCAGTACTTC
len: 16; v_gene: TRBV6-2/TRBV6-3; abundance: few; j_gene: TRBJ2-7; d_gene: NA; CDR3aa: CASSYSRTVTSYEQYF; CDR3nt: TGTGCCAGCAGTTACTCGAGAACAGTTACGTCCTACGAGCAGTACTTC
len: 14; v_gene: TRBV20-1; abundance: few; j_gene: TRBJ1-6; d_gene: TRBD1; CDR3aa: CSVPQGITNSPLHF; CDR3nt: TGCAGTGTTCCACAGGGGATCACTAATTCACCCCTCCACTTT
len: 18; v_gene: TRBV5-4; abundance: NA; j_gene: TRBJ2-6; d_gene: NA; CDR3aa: CASSLGTVRSSGANVLTF; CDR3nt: TGTGCCAGCAGCTTGGGGACAGTGAGAAGTTCTGGGGCCAACGTCCTGACTTTC
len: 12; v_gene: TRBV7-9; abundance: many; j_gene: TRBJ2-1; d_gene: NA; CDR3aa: CASSLFYNEQFF; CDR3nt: TGTGCCAGCAGCTTATTCTACAATGAGCAGTTCTTC
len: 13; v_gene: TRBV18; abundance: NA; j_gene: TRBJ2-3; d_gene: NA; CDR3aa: CASSPSDPNTQYF; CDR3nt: TGTGCCAGCTCACCATCGGACCCTAATACGCAGTATTTT
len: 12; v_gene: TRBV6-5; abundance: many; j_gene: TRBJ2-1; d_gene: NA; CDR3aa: CASSYSGDEQFF; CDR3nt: TGTGCCAGCAGTTACTCTGGAGATGAGCAGTTCTTC
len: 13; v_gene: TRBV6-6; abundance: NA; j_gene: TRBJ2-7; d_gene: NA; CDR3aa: CASRAGQHYEQYF; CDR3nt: TGTGCCAGCCGGGCGGGACAGCACTACGAGCAGTACTTC
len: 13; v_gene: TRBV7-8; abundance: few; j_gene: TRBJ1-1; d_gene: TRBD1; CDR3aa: CASGLDRGTESFF; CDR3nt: TGTGCCAGCGGCTTGGACAGGGGAACTGAATCGTTCTTT
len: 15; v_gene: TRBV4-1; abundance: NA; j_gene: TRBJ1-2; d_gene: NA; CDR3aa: CASSQEDLPNYGYTF; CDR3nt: TGTGCCAGCTCCCAAGAGGACCTCCCTAACTATGGCTACACCTTC
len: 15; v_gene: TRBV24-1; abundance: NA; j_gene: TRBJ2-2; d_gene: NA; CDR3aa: CATSEAGANTGELFF; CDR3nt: TGTGCCACCAGTGAGGCAGGGGCGAACACCGGGGAGCTGTTTTTT
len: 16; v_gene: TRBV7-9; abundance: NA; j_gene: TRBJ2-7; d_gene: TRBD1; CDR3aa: CASSIYSGGQGYEQYF; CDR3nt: TGTGCCAGCAGCATCTACTCCGGAGGACAGGGATACGAGCAGTACTTC
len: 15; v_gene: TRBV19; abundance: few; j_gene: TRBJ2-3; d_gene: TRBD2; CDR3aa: CASSMRRGGLDTQYF; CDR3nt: TGTGCCAGTAGTATGCGGCGGGGGGGCCTCGATACGCAGTATTTT
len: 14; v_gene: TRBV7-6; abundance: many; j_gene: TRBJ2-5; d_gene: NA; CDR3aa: CASSRSGEGETQYF; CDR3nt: TGTGCCAGCAGTCGCTCAGGGGAGGGAGAGACCCAGTACTTC
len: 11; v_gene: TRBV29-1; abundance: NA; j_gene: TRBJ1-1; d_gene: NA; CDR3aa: CSVVTNIRAFF; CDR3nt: TGCAGCGTTGTGACCAACATTCGGGCTTTCTTT
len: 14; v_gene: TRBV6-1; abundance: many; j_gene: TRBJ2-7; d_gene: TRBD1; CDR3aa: CASRGPTGGDEQYF; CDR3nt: TGTGCCAGCAGGGGTCCGACAGGGGGCGACGAGCAGTACTTC
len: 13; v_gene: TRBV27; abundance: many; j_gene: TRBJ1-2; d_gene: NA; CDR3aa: CASSFTPRDGYTF; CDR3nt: TGTGCCAGCAGTTTTACCCCCAGGGATGGCTACACCTTC
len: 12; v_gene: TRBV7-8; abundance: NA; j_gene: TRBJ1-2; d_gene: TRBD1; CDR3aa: CASSSNRGTATF; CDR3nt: TGTGCCAGCAGCTCCAACAGGGGAACAGCCACCTTC
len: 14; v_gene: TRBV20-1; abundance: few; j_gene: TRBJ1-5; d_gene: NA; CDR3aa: CSARDPWGGQPQHF; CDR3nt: TGCAGTGCTAGAGATCCTTGGGGAGGACAGCCCCAGCATTTT
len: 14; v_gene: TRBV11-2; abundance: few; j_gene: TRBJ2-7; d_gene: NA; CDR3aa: CASSLSQGYYEQYF; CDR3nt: TGTGCCAGCAGCTTAAGCCAGGGGTATTACGAGCAGTACTTC
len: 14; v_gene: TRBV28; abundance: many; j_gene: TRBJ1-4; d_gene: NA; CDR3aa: CASSLLGFNEKLFF; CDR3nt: TGTGCCAGCAGTTTATTGGGGTTTAATGAAAAACTGTTTTTT
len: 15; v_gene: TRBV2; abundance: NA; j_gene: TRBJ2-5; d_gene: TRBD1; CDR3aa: CASSGQGSSIVAQYF; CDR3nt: TGTGCCAGCAGTGGACAGGGGTCCTCTATCGTGGCCCAGTACTTC